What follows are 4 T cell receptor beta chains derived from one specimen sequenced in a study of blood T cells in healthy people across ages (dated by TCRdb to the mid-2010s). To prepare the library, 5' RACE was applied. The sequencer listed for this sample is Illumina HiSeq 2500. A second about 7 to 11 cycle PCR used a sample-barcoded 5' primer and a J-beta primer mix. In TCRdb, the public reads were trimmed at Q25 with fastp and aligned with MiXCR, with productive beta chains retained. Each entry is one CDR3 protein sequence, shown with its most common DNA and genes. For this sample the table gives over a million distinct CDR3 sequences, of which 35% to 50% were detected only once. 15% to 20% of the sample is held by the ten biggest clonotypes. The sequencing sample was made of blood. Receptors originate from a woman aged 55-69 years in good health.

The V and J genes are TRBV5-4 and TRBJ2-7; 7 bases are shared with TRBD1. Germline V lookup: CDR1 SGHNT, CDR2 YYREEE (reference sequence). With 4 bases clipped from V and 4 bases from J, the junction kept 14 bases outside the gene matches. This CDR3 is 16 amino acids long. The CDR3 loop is CASSQGQGVTSYEQYF. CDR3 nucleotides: TGTGCCAGCAGCCAGGGGCAGGGGGTAACCTCGTACGAGCAGTACTTC. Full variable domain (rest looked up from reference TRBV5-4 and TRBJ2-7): ETGVTQSPTHLIKTRGQQVTLRCSSQSGHNTVSWYQQALGQGPQFIFQYYREEENGRGNFPPRFSGLQFPNYSSELNVNALELDDSALYLCASSQGQGVTSYEQYFGPGTRLTVT.

CDR3 nucleotides: TGTGCCAGCAGCTTAAGGGTGGGAGATAATTCACCCCTCCACTTT. This gives the protein CASSLRVGDNSPLHF. The V gene is TRBV5-4, the J gene TRBJ1-6; D uncertain. CDR3 length equals 15 residues. Germline-derived CDR1 and CDR2 are SGHNT and YYREEE (reference sequence). The V end was cut by 2 bases, the J end by 5 bases, with 11 bases between.

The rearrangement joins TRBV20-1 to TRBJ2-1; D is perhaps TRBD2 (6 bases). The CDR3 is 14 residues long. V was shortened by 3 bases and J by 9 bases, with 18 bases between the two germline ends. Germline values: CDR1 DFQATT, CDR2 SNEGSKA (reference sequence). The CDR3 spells CSASSGGSYGEQFF. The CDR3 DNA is TGCAGTGCTAGTTCCGGGGGTTCGTACGGTGAGCAGTTCTTC.

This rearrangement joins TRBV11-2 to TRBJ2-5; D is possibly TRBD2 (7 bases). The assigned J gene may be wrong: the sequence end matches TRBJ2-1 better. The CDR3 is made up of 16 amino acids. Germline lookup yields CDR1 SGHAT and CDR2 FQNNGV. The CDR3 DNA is TGTGCCAGCAGCTTAGCCTTAAGGGGAGGGGGAGAGACCCAGTTCTTC. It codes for CASSLALRGGGETQFF.